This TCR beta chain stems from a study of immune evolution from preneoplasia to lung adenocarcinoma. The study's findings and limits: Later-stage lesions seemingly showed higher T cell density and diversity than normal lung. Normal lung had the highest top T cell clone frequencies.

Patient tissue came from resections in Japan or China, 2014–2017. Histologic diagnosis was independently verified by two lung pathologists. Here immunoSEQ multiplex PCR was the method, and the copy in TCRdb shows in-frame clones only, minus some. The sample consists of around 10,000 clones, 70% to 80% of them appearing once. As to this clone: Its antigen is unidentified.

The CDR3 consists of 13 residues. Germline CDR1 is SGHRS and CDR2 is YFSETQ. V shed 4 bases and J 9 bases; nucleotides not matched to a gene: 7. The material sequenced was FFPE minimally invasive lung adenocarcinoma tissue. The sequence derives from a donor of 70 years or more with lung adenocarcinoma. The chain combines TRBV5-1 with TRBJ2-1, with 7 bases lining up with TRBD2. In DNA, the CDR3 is TGCGCCAGCAGCGGGGGGGGTAGCGCTGAGCAGTTCTTC. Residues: CASSGGGSAEQFF.